This TCR beta chain was captured by sequencing in a study of T-cell memory formation after mild COVID-19. Study-wide context: The two donors had largely donor-specific TCR clusters.

Only a few counts were recorded for this clonotype. Antigen: not known. The 5'RACE method, run with constant-segment primers, produced TCR alpha and TCR beta cDNA libraries (carrying sample barcodes and UMIs). TCRdb itself ran the 5' RACE reads through MiXCR, one entry per CDR3 protein. The sample holds approximately 150,000 distinct CDR3 sequences, 6% to 6.5% seen once. Study findings and constraints: Memory from before infection featured some responding clones, which suggests cross-reactive memory joined. CD4+ contracting clones were mainly CM and EM; CD8+ ones, EMRA.

The CDR3 is 14 amino acids. Germline CDR1 SGHRS, CDR2 YFSETQ. Between the trimmed V and J ends, which lost 5 bases and 6 bases, there was a span of 17 bases. Sequencing input: PBMCs or a T cell subset sorted from them (not recorded which). The chain recombines TRBV5-1 with TRBJ1-2, with D unresolved. The sequence was obtained from an adult woman who had mild COVID-19 (a few samples of this study predate the infection). Cell type and time point are not known. The CDR3 nucleotides read TGCGCCAGCAGGCGGGATCCTGGGGATCATGGCTACACCTTC. Translation: CASRRDPGDHGYTF.